The 22 T cell receptor beta chains listed next were all sequenced from one sample in a study of beta chain features in type 1 diabetes listed by TCRdb under 2018. Beyond this particular receptor, the publication reports: In all four CD4+ subsets, TCRB CDR3 length was moderately but significantly shorter in type 1 diabetes patients.

Libraries were made using the immunoSEQ multiplex PCR assay. The High Capacity cDNA Reverse Transcription Kit was used to reverse transcribe all of the isolated RNA, meaning that expressed TCRB transcripts were what got sequenced. TCRdb stores this immuneACCESS table with in-frame sequences only. Part of the clones is absent; in the studies checked, under half of the shortfall reflects unresolved V genes, and no reason is known for the rest. Recorded for this sample are around 50,000 clones; about 48% of them occurred a single time. Around 0.13% of the sample is held by the ten biggest clonotypes. These receptors have no identified antigens. Material: stem cell memory CD4+ T cells from blood. The sample's cell subset or site label, decoded: stem cell-like memory CD4+ T cells. The receptors were gathered from a man aged 25 to 40 with type 1 diabetes.

V gene TRBV20-1 combines with J gene TRBJ1-4, with D tentatively TRBD1 (5 bases). Germline lookup yields CDR1 DFQATT and CDR2 SNEGSKA (reference sequence). The length of the CDR3 is 11 residues. Between the trimmed V and J ends, which lost 4 bases and 8 bases, there was a span of 8 bases. CDR3 amino acids: CSANRNEKLFF. CDR3 bases: TGCAGTGCTAACAGGAACGAAAAACTGTTTTTT.

This clone has just a few counts. This sequence joins TRBV6-5 and TRBJ1-1; D is perhaps TRBD1 (5 bases). V lost 7 bases and J 0 bases, leaving 9 bases between the germline ends. Germline V gene lookup returns CDR1 MNHEY and CDR2 SVGAGI. This CDR3 has 13 residues. Here the CDR3 reads CASKRTLNTEAFF. CDR3 coding DNA: TGTGCCAGCAAGAGGACATTGAACACTGAAGCTTTCTTT.

The J gene is TRBJ2-1, the V gene TRBV15, with 8 bases lining up with TRBD2. V lost 5 bases, J lost 9 bases, and 12 bases stayed unmatched. The germline CDR1 and CDR2 sequences are LNHNV and YYDKDF (reference sequence). The CDR3 totals 15 residues. CDR3 bases: TGTGCCACCAGCGTCGTCGCGGGAGGCCCATTTGAGCAGTTCTTC. This codes for CATSVVAGGPFEQFF.

This clone was counted a single time. The chain employs TRBV2 and TRBJ1-4; D not certain. With 7 bases removed from V and 6 bases from J, the gap between germline ends came to 12 bases. CDR3 length: 13 amino acids. Germline CDR1 reads SNHLY; CDR2 reads FYNNEI. Here the CDR3 DNA reads TGTGCCAGCATACGATCGGGTTATGAAAAACTGTTTTTT. Its protein product is CASIRSGYEKLFF. Looking up the rest from reference TRBV2 and TRBJ1-4 gives the full variable domain: EPEVTQTPSHQVTQMGQEVILRCVPISNHLYFYWYRQILGQKVEFLVSFYNNEISEKSEIFDDQFSVERPDGSNFTLKIRSTKLEDSAMYFCASIRSGYEKLFFGSGTQLSVL.

The rearrangement uses TRBV28 and TRBJ1-2, with TRBD1 as a possible D gene (6 bases). The CDR3 is 15 amino acids. Deletions cut 7 bases from V and 0 bases from J, with 15 bases between. CDR1 is MDHEN, CDR2 SYDVKM, per germline. CDR3 in DNA: TGTGCCAGCATCGTGGGGGGGGCTCCTAACTATGGCTACACCTTC. Translating it yields CASIVGGAPNYGYTF.

The V call is TRBV5-8, the J call TRBJ2-6; D may be TRBD2 (5 bases). The germline gives CDR1 SGHTS, CDR2 YDEGEE. This CDR3 has 15 amino acids. Trimming stripped 3 bases from V and 1 base from J, with 8 bases between. Here the CDR3 reads CASSSGSSGANVLTF. CDR3 DNA sequence: TGTGCCAGCAGCTCGGGGAGTTCTGGGGCCAACGTCCTGACTTTC.

The chain employs TRBV7-8 and TRBJ2-3, with 10 bases identical to TRBD2. Germline-derived CDR1 and CDR2 are SGHVS and FQNEAQ. The CDR3 spans 13 residues. V trimming: 6 bases; J trimming: 5 bases; junction bases outside the gene matches: 2. The CDR3 nucleotides are TGTGCCAGCAGGATAGCGGGAGGAGATACGCAGTATTTT. Translating it yields CASRIAGGDTQYF.

This clone showed up just once. The V gene is TRBV2, the J gene TRBJ2-2; 8 bases match TRBD1. This CDR3 is built from 17 residues. V gave up 8 bases and J gave up 2 bases; unmatched junction bases: 13. The V gene's germline CDR1 is SNHLY and CDR2 FYNNEI. CDR3 amino acids: CASSRGDRGLNTGELFF. The CDR3 nucleotides read TGTGCCAGCTCTCGCGGAGACAGGGGTCTAAACACCGGGGAGCTGTTTTTT. The variable domain in full, completed from reference TRBV2 and TRBJ2-2, reads EPEVTQTPSHQVTQMGQEVILRCVPISNHLYFYWYRQILGQKVEFLVSFYNNEISEKSEIFDDQFSVERPDGSNFTLKIRSTKLEDSAMYFCASSRGDRGLNTGELFFGEGSRLTVL.

The J gene is TRBJ2-7, the V gene TRBV7-2; TRBD1 is a possible D gene (6 bases). CDR3 length: 14 residues. V was trimmed by 3 bases and J by 1 base, leaving 10 bases between them. Germline CDR1 reads SGHTA; CDR2 reads FQGNSA. The CDR3 coding sequence is TGTGCCAGCAGCTTTCTAGGGGGTTCCTACGAGCAGTACTTC. It encodes CASSFLGGSYEQYF.

The chain is built from TRBV28 and TRBJ2-3; unclear D gene. The V end lost 2 bases, the J end lost 0 bases, and 15 bases lay between the germline ends. The CDR3 consists of 17 residues. The germline V gene has CDR1 MDHEN and CDR2 SYDVKM. This CDR3 is CASSLGLSTSSTDTQYF. The CDR3 region has the DNA TGTGCCAGCAGTTTAGGGCTCTCAACATCGAGCACAGATACGCAGTATTTT.

This sequence joins TRBV5-1 and TRBJ2-1; D call uncertain. Germline V CDR1 and CDR2: SGHRS, YFSETQ. V lost 0 bases and J lost 0, with 7 bases in between. The CDR3 is made up of 15 amino acids. CDR3 bases: TGCGCCAGCAGCTTGGAACCACTCTCCTACAATGAGCAGTTCTTC. Its translation: CASSLEPLSYNEQFF.

The V call is TRBV5-1, the J call TRBJ1-1; a weak D match, TRBD1 (5 bases). Germline values: CDR1 SGHRS, CDR2 YFSETQ. V gave up 2 bases and J gave up 0 bases, with 11 bases separating them. The CDR3 covers 15 residues. CDR3 in DNA: TGCGCCAGCAGCTTCCGTGGGGCCTTGAACACTGAAGCTTTCTTT. Protein product: CASSFRGALNTEAFF.

This clone was seen more than once but under ten times. This chain uses TRBV7-2 with TRBJ1-5, with 7 bases lining up with TRBD1. Trimming at V came to 3 bases and at J to 0 bases, leaving 11 bases not matched to a gene. From germline, CDR1 is SGHTA and CDR2 FQGNSA. The CDR3 has 18 amino acids. In nucleotides, the CDR3 is TGTGCCAGCAGCTTTGGGAGGACAGGTCTGTTTAGCAATCAGCCCCAGCATTTT. Its protein product is CASSFGRTGLFSNQPQHF.

The chain joins TRBV5-1 to TRBJ2-5, with a tentative D call TRBD1 (6 bases). The germline gives CDR1 SGHRS, CDR2 YFSETQ. CDR3 size: 14 residues. V was cut by 0 bases and J by 10 bases, with 16 bases left in between. The CDR3 DNA sequence: TGCGCCAGCAGCTTGGCTCCCAGGGGAGTCGACCAGTACTTC. The encoded protein is CASSLAPRGVDQYF.

The V call is TRBV2, the J call TRBJ2-3, with D tentatively TRBD1 (5 bases). The CDR3 totals 13 residues. The ends were cut back, 7 bases at V and 6 bases at J, with 14 bases in the middle. Germline CDR1 SNHLY, CDR2 FYNNEI. CDR3: CASTTGPWDTQYF. The CDR3 nucleotides are TGTGCCAGCACTACAGGTCCCTGGGATACGCAGTATTTT.

CDR3 sequence (DNA): TGCAGCGTTGAGGAGGGAGCCAAAAACATTCAGTACTTC. The encoded protein is CSVEEGAKNIQYF. The chain combines TRBV29-1 with TRBJ2-4, with D perhaps matching TRBD2 (6 bases). Germline values: CDR1 SQVTM, CDR2 ANQGSEA. The CDR3 spans 13 residues. Trimming took 3 bases from V and 0 from J, leaving 6 bases between them.

This clone was detected only a few times. The V and J genes are TRBV13 and TRBJ2-1; 10 bases agree with TRBD2. The CDR3 runs 15 residues. J gave up 2 bases and V 4 bases, and 2 bases lay outside the gene matches. Germline CDR1 reads PRHDT; CDR2 reads FYEKMQ (reference sequence). The CDR3 DNA follows: TGTGCCAGCAGCTCCGGACTAGCGGCCTACAATGAGCAGTTCTTC. This gives the protein CASSSGLAAYNEQFF.

The chain couples TRBV2 to TRBJ2-4; D may be TRBD2 (6 bases). Germline assignment: CDR1 SNHLY and CDR2 FYNNEI. Trimming cost V 6 bases and J 6 bases, with 9 bases left between them. The CDR3 runs to 12 residues. In DNA, the CDR3 is TGTGCCAGCAGGGGGGGAGTAAACATTCAGTACTTC. It encodes CASRGGVNIQYF. Full variable domain (missing parts from reference TRBV2 and TRBJ2-4): EPEVTQTPSHQVTQMGQEVILRCVPISNHLYFYWYRQILGQKVEFLVSFYNNEISEKSEIFDDQFSVERPDGSNFTLKIRSTKLEDSAMYFCASRGGVNIQYFGAGTRLSVL.

CDR3 in amino acids: CASSHGGYEQYF. In DNA form, the CDR3 reads TGTGCCAGCAGTCACGGTGGCTACGAGCAGTACTTC. The chain carries TRBV6-6 and TRBJ2-7; no firm D call. With 5 bases removed from V and 3 bases from J, the gap between germline ends came to 8 bases. CDR1 is MNHNY and CDR2 is SVGAGI in the germline V gene (reference sequence). CDR3 length: 12 residues.

The chain recombines TRBV5-1 with TRBJ1-5; TRBD1 might be the D (5 bases). The CDR3 sequence is 14 residues long. V lost 2 bases and J 4 bases, leaving 10 bases between the germline ends. CDR1 SGHRS and CDR2 YFSETQ come from the germline V gene. For the CDR3, the DNA is TGCGCCAGCAGCTTAGACAGCCGAAATCAGCCCCAGCATTTT. Translating it yields CASSLDSRNQPQHF.

The chain has TRBV29-1 and TRBJ2-3; 9 positions match TRBD2. This CDR3 contains 14 residues. V trimming: 7 bases; J trimming: 4 bases; junction bases outside the gene matches: 9. Germline CDR1 is SQVTM and CDR2 is ANQGSEA. The CDR3 sequence is CSARGGLAADTQYF. The CDR3 DNA sequence: TGCAGCGCCCGGGGGGGACTAGCAGCAGATACGCAGTATTTT.

The chain has TRBV6-6 and TRBJ2-5, with TRBD2 matching over 8 bases. This CDR3 is built from 11 residues. The trim removed 6 bases at V and 9 bases at J, leaving 3 bases unmatched. Germline lookup yields CDR1 MNHNY and CDR2 SVGAGI (reference sequence). The CDR3 region is CASRDSGAQYF. CDR3 coding DNA: TGTGCCAGCAGGGATAGCGGGGCCCAGTACTTC.